The rows below give T cell receptor beta chains drawn from one sample of a study of CD4 T cells in relation to SARS-CoV-2 and coronaviruses. These receptors' antigens are unknown. Profiling relied on immunoSEQ multiplex PCR, and the TCRdb table lists in-frame clones only, not all of them. The repertoire holds about 21,000 clones, with 74% as singletons. Material for sequencing was CD4+ T cells from PBMCs, cultured in vitro. The receptors come from a human donor in good health. Each CDR3 is given with its conserved first and last residue. Each record gives: CDR3 protein, J gene, D gene, V gene. D genes are given only for firm matches.

CDR3aa: CATSRGTGNTEAFF; j_gene: TRBJ1-1; d_gene: NA; v_gene: TRBV15
CDR3aa: CASSRQGNSPLHF; j_gene: TRBJ1-6; d_gene: TRBD1; v_gene: TRBV6-5
CDR3aa: CASSKLSGQPTYEQYF; j_gene: TRBJ2-7; d_gene: NA; v_gene: TRBV5-1
CDR3aa: CASSSRTGSYEQYF; j_gene: TRBJ2-7; d_gene: TRBD1; v_gene: TRBV7-9
CDR3aa: CASSYGTHPNEKLFF; j_gene: TRBJ1-4; d_gene: NA; v_gene: TRBV6-5
CDR3aa: CASSKGGQGAETQYF; j_gene: TRBJ2-5; d_gene: TRBD1; v_gene: TRBV10-1
CDR3aa: CASSPWGGDNSPLHF; j_gene: TRBJ1-6; d_gene: NA; v_gene: TRBV18
CDR3aa: CASIRRGRLNYGYTF; j_gene: TRBJ1-2; d_gene: NA; v_gene: TRBV5-8
CDR3aa: CSASRGGSSYNEQFF; j_gene: TRBJ2-1; d_gene: TRBD2; v_gene: TRBV20-1
CDR3aa: CASSKGFWGSPLHF; j_gene: TRBJ1-6; d_gene: NA; v_gene: TRBV21-1
CDR3aa: CASSPSGTQYF; j_gene: TRBJ2-5; d_gene: NA; v_gene: TRBV18
CDR3aa: CATSRDQTKRETQYF; j_gene: TRBJ2-5; d_gene: NA; v_gene: TRBV15
CDR3aa: CASSNPGSPQHF; j_gene: TRBJ1-5; d_gene: NA; v_gene: TRBV11-2
CDR3aa: CASSPQGNTGELFF; j_gene: TRBJ2-2; d_gene: NA; v_gene: TRBV18
CDR3aa: CASSTGTGSSQPQHF; j_gene: TRBJ1-5; d_gene: TRBD1; v_gene: TRBV6-5
CDR3aa: CASSEAPGAAFNSPLHF; j_gene: TRBJ1-6; d_gene: NA; v_gene: TRBV6-1
CDR3aa: CASSLDGDTLYNSPLHF; j_gene: TRBJ1-6; d_gene: NA; v_gene: TRBV5-1
CDR3aa: CASSRSRFVRDTGELFF; j_gene: TRBJ2-2; d_gene: NA; v_gene: TRBV9